This TCR beta chain was captured in a study of early T cells in non-severe SARS-CoV-2 infection. Study context: Chains stayed unpaired after sequencing of bulk RNA from unsorted whole blood.

As for this clonotype: As yet, its antigen is unknown.

Germline lookup yields CDR1 SGDLS and CDR2 YYNGEE. V dropped 4 bases and J dropped 4 bases, with 14 bases sitting between them. This CDR3 region has 14 residues. Individual cDNA molecules received unique molecular identifiers during library preparation. A single record per CDR3 protein comes from TCRdb applying MiXCR to the 5' RACE reads. The table has approximately 71,000 distinct CDR3 sequences, roughly 13% seen once. Overall study findings and caveats: Missing private and CD4 specificities, VDJdb matching favored anti-spike CD8 responses.

The chain carries TRBV9 and TRBJ1-2; D uncertain. This sequence originates from an adult who was a healthcare worker with PCR-confirmed SARS-CoV-2 infection or an uninfected control (not recorded which). The sequenced material came from whole blood. CDR3 sequence: CASSHPNQVYGYTF. CDR3 coding DNA: TGTGCCAGCAGCCACCCAAATCAAGTCTATGGCTACACCTTC.